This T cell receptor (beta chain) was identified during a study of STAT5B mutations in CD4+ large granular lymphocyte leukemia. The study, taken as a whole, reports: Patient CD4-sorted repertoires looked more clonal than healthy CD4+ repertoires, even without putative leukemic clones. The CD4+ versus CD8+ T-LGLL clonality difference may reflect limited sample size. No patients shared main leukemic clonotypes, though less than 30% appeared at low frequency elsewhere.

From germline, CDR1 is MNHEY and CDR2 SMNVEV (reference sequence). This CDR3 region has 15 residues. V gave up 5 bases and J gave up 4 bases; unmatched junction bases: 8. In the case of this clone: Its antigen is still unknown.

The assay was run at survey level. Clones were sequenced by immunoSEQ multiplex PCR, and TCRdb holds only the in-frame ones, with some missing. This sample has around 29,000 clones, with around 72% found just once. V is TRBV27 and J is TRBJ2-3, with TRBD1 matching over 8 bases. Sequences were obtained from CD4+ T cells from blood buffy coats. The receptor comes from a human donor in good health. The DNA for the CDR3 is TGTGCCAGCAGTGGCTATGGACAGGGAGCAGATACGCAGTATTTT. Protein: CASSGYGQGADTQYF.